This TCR beta chain emerged from a study of blood T cell repertoires in COVID-19 (dated by TCRdb to 2020 to 2022). Broadly, across the study: Collaborator samples came from the United States, Italy and Spain and covered acute and convalescent phases of COVID-19. The sample metadata nearly always contained a de-identified subject ID, COVID-19 status, age in years and sex. The prospective study material was composed of cDNA or gDNA derived from T cells, B-cell-depleted T cells, or PBMCs. The repertoires were released in a freely available public database intended as a resource for research on the immune response to SARS-CoV-2. The dataset comprised deeply sampled blood TCRbeta repertoires from subjects exposed to, actively infected with, or recovered from COVID-19. Where available, HLA class I and class II types were taken from metadata supplied by the sample provider and were not determined by assay-based typing. Samples came from the ongoing ImmuneRACE study (first 160 participants) plus 1,254 subjects from 6 global collaborators. Paper-wide results and their limitations: How much clinical and demographic metadata was included differed by source and by participant, and the metadata was provided uncurated.

Reading from cysteine to phenylalanine, the CDR3 counts 12 amino acids. The CDR3 DNA has 36 bases and is translated from base 1. The germline V gene (reference sequence) provides CDR1 SEHNR and CDR2 FQNEAQ. V lost 5 bases and J lost 2 bases; the stretch between them is 7 bases long. TCRbeta CDR3 regions were amplified from genomic DNA by means of the immunoSEQ Assay, a bias-controlled multiplex PCR. As for the authors' bioinformatics: Within the assay, amplification of reference gene primers was used to estimate how many nucleated cells each sample contained. To quantify the absolute abundance of each unique TCRbeta CDR3 rearrangement, sequence reads were collapsed and filtered. For each sample, productive Simpson clonality was calculated as the square root of Simpson's diversity index over productive rearrangements. Here the immuneACCESS table is served through TCRdb, limited to in-frame sequences with V and J called. Missing clones are a known gap in these copies; in checked studies unresolved V genes cover under half, and the rest lacks a known reason. That table supplies the V and J calls and clone size; D and trimming were determined from the DNA. The sample table contains approximately 220,000 clones; only one count was recorded for under 90% of them. Of the sample, approximately 4.8% is held by the ten largest clones.

Details on this clone: Its antigen remains unidentified. No base quality values were provided; no much bigger clone lies one nucleotide off.

Participants in the prospective study were enrolled through a virtual design, were aged about 18 to 100 years, and lived in about two dozen United States geographic areas. In the prospective study, cohorts were assigned on the basis of participant-reported clinical history obtained from a screening survey and a study questionnaire. A participant counted as exposed if, within 2 weeks of entering the study, that participant had been in contact with someone who had a PCR-confirmed or clinician-diagnosed COVID-19 case. Each participant in the prospective study had whole blood, serum and a nasopharyngeal or oropharyngeal swab collected by mobile phlebotomists. Participants in the prospective study had the option to provide additional blood draws and questionnaires over an approximately 2-month period. Before DNA extraction, blood samples from the prospective study were shipped at room temperature or frozen.

Sequences were obtained from PBMCs or T cells enriched from blood (not recorded which). The TCR sequence derives from a woman aged 45-60 years who had been exposed to COVID-19. The chain joins TRBV7-9 to TRBJ2-7, with the D segment identity uncertain. Here is the DNA: TGTGCCAGCAGCCCTAGAGCCTACGAGCAGTACTTC. It specifies CASSPRAYEQYF.